These T cell receptor beta chains were read from a single sample in a study of CD8+ T cells in alopecia areata. The repertoire was sequenced with immunoSEQ multiplex PCR; TCRdb's copy has only in-frame clones and lacks some. Seen here are fewer than 200,000 clones, approximately 62% observed once, and the top ten hold 11% to 15%. The input for sequencing was CD4+ T cells sorted from blood, taken at week 24, from a patient treated with tofacitinib. All receptors come from a human donor with alopecia areata. Each CDR3 is given with its conserved first and last residue. Fields, in order: V gene, D gene, J gene, clone size, CDR3 DNA, CDR3 protein. The D gene is left open where the match is weak. A clone size is listed for some rows: how often the clone was seen (once, few, many), or a class if it is expanded.

V gene: TRBV4-1
D gene: -
J gene: TRBJ2-6
clone size: -
CDR3 DNA: TGCGCCAGCAGCCAAGACAGGGTTGGGGCCAACGTCCTGACTTTC
CDR3 protein: CASSQDRVGANVLTF

V gene: TRBV18
D gene: -
J gene: TRBJ2-6
clone size: -
CDR3 DNA: TGTGCCAGCTCACCACCGAGGTCTGGGGCCAACGTCCTGACTTTC
CDR3 protein: CASSPPRSGANVLTF

V gene: TRBV4-1
D gene: -
J gene: TRBJ2-2
clone size: -
CDR3 DNA: TGCGCCAGCAGCGCGAGGGTGGGACATTCCGGGGAGCTGTTTTTT
CDR3 protein: CASSARVGHSGELFF

V gene: TRBV2
D gene: -
J gene: TRBJ1-6
clone size: -
CDR3 DNA: TGTGCCAGCAGTGAATTCTCGCCCAGGGCGGGAGAGAGCGCGCCCCTCCACTTT
CDR3 protein: CASSEFSPRAGESAPLHF

V gene: TRBV6-6
D gene: -
J gene: TRBJ2-5
clone size: medium-sized
CDR3 DNA: TGTGCCAGCAGTTACTCTGTAAGGGAGACCCAGTACTTC
CDR3 protein: CASSYSVRETQYF

V gene: TRBV20-1
D gene: -
J gene: TRBJ1-1
clone size: -
CDR3 DNA: TGCAGTGCTATAAAGAACACTGAAGCTTTCTTT
CDR3 protein: CSAIKNTEAFF

V gene: TRBV6-5
D gene: TRBD2
J gene: TRBJ2-3
clone size: -
CDR3 DNA: TGTGCCAGCAGGGTAGCGGGGGAGGATACGCAGTATTTT
CDR3 protein: CASRVAGEDTQYF

V gene: TRBV6-4
D gene: -
J gene: TRBJ2-7
clone size: -
CDR3 DNA: TGTGCCATCAGTGAAGGGCAGGGGATTCATTACGAGCAGTACTTC
CDR3 protein: CAISEGQGIHYEQYF

V gene: TRBV25-1
D gene: -
J gene: TRBJ2-1
clone size: -
CDR3 DNA: TGTGCCAGCATCCCGGACAGCAAGTACAATGAGCAGTTCTTC
CDR3 protein: CASIPDSKYNEQFF

V gene: TRBV5-1
D gene: -
J gene: TRBJ2-7
clone size: -
CDR3 DNA: TGCGCCAGCAGTGGAGAGGGAACCTACGAGCAGTACTTC
CDR3 protein: CASSGEGTYEQYF

V gene: TRBV29-1
D gene: -
J gene: TRBJ1-1
clone size: -
CDR3 DNA: TGCAGCGTTGAAGCTGCGGCAGGAGTCACTGAAGCTTTCTTT
CDR3 protein: CSVEAAAGVTEAFF

V gene: TRBV5-4
D gene: TRBD2
J gene: TRBJ2-3
clone size: -
CDR3 DNA: TGTGCCAGCAGACTAGCGGGGGCGCGCACAGATACGCAGTATTTT
CDR3 protein: CASRLAGARTDTQYF

V gene: TRBV28
D gene: -
J gene: TRBJ2-7
clone size: few
CDR3 DNA: TGTGCCAGCAGCCGCTCCGGGAACCAAGGATACGAGCAGTACTTC
CDR3 protein: CASSRSGNQGYEQYF

V gene: TRBV2
D gene: -
J gene: TRBJ1-3
clone size: -
CDR3 DNA: TGTGCCAGCAGTGACATGGAGGGTCGAAACACCATATATTTT
CDR3 protein: CASSDMEGRNTIYF

V gene: TRBV27
D gene: TRBD1
J gene: TRBJ2-7
clone size: -
CDR3 DNA: TGTGCCAGCAGTTTACAACCCATGACAGGGATTCCCTACGAGCAGTACTTC
CDR3 protein: CASSLQPMTGIPYEQYF

V gene: TRBV29-1
D gene: -
J gene: TRBJ1-5
clone size: few
CDR3 DNA: TGCAGCGTAATAGGGAGGACCGGCCAGCCCCAGCATTTT
CDR3 protein: CSVIGRTGQPQHF

V gene: TRBV6-5
D gene: -
J gene: TRBJ1-3
clone size: once
CDR3 DNA: TGTGCCAGCAGTCTGGGGCTAGCTGGAAACACCATATATTTT
CDR3 protein: CASSLGLAGNTIYF

V gene: TRBV29-1
D gene: -
J gene: TRBJ1-1
clone size: -
CDR3 DNA: TGCAGCGGGGGACGGAACACTGAAGCTTTCTTT
CDR3 protein: CSGGRNTEAFF

V gene: TRBV4-2
D gene: -
J gene: TRBJ2-7
clone size: -
CDR3 DNA: TGTGCCAGCAGCCTGGGCTACGAGCAGTACTTC
CDR3 protein: CASSLGYEQYF